The TCR beta chain under discussion was sequenced for a study of T and B cells in COVID-19 patients. Overall study context: Peripheral blood came from COVID-19 patients with active infection or after recovery. About 90% of the roughly 20 active-infection patients had comorbidities associated with unfavorable COVID-19 outcome. Critical illness requiring mechanical ventilation or extracorporeal membrane oxygenation affected about 60% of the 20 active-infection patients. At median age roughly 35 years, recovered patients were younger than active-infection patients at about 63.

Germline V lookup: CDR1 MDHEN, CDR2 SYDVKM. CDR3 length equals 16 residues. With 1 base clipped from V and 6 bases from J, the junction kept 5 bases outside the gene matches. TRB rearrangements were amplified by multiplex PCR with BIOMED2 TRB-A/B primers. TCRdb analysed the multiplex PCR reads with MiXCR anew, one entry per CDR3 protein. The sample lists 13,000 to 15,000 distinct CDR3 sequences; 25% to 30% were seen once. From blood, 250-500 ng of genomic DNA served as TRB template. The chain recombines TRBV28 with TRBJ2-2; TRBD2 matches at 10 bases. The sample comprised blood. This clonotype originated in a human donor who had recovered from COVID-19. CDR3: CASSLLASGSSGELFF. In DNA form, the CDR3 reads TGTGCCAGCAGTTTATTGGCTAGCGGGAGTTCCGGGGAGCTGTTTTTT.